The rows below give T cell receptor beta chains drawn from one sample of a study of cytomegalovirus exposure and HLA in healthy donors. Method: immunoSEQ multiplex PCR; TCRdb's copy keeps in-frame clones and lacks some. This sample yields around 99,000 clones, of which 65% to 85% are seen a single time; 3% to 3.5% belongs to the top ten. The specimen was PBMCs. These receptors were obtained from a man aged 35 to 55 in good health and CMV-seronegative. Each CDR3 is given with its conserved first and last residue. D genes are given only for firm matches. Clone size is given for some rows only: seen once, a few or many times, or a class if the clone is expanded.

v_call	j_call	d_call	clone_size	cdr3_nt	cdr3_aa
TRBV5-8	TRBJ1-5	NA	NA	TGTGCCAGCAGCTTAAGAGGAGGTGCTCAGCCCCAGCATTTT	CASSLRGGAQPQHF
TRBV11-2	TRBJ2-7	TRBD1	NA	TGTGCCAGCAGCTCTTCCCGACAGGGGTCCTACGAGCAGTACTTC	CASSSSRQGSYEQYF
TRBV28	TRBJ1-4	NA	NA	TGTGCCAGCAGCTACAGGGAGGGTGAGGAAAAACTGTTTTTT	CASSYREGEEKLFF
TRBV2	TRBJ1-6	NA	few	TGTGCCAGCGGCGGGCTAAGTTCACCCCTCCACTTT	CASGGLSSPLHF
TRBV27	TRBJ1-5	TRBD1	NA	TGTGCCAGCAAGGGACAGGGGGGGAGAAGCAATCAGCCCCAGCATTTT	CASKGQGGRSNQPQHF
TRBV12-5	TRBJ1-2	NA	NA	TGTGCTAGTGGTTTGGTTGTTGGGGGCACGGTGGGCTACACCTTC	CASGLVVGGTVGYTF
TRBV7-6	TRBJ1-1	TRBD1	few	TGTGCCAGCAGCCTACGGACAGGGGGCCGGCAGAACACTGAAGCTTTCTTT	CASSLRTGGRQNTEAFF
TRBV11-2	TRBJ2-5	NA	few	TGTGCCAGCAGCTTACAGCGTTCAGAGACCCAGTACTTC	CASSLQRSETQYF
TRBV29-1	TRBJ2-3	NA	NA	TGCAGCGTAATAGAGGGCTCACAGGATACGCAGTATTTT	CSVIEGSQDTQYF
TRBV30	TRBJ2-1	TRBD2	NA	TGTGCCTGGAGCGTAGCGGGGGGTTCCTACAATGAGCAGTTCTTC	CAWSVAGGSYNEQFF
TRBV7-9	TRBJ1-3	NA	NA	TGTGCCAGCAGCTTATACAGGGAAGAATCTGGAAACACCATATATTTT	CASSLYREESGNTIYF
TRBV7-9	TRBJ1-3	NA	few	TGTGCCAGCAGCTCCAGGGCCTTTACAGGAAACACCATATATTTT	CASSSRAFTGNTIYF
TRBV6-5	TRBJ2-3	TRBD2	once	TGTGCCGTAAAACAAGGCGGGGGGGCCAGAGATACGCAGTATTTT	CAVKQGGGARDTQYF
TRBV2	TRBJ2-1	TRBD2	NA	TGTGCCAGCAGTGAACTAGCGGGCTACAATGAGCAGTTCTTC	CASSELAGYNEQFF
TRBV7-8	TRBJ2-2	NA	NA	TGTGCCAGCCTGTCGGGCGGGGAGCTGTTTTTT	CASLSGGELFF
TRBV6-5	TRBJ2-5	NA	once	TGTGCCAGCAGACTCACAGGGTTTCATGAGACCCAGTACTTC	CASRLTGFHETQYF
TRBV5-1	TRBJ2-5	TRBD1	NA	TGCGCCAGCAGCTGGGGACAGGGGCAAGAGACCCAGTACTTC	CASSWGQGQETQYF
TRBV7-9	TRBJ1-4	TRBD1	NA	TGTGCCAGCAGCGTTCCGGGACAGACTAATGAAAAACTGTTTTTT	CASSVPGQTNEKLFF
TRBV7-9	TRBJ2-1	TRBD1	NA	TGTGCCAGCAGCCACGGACAGGGTGCCTACAATGAGCAGTTCTTC	CASSHGQGAYNEQFF
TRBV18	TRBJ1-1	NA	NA	TGTGCCAGCTCACCACTCCCGGGGACTGAAGCTTTCTTT	CASSPLPGTEAFF
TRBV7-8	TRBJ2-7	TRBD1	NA	TGTGCCGGCAGCTTGAACAGGGGCGAGCAGTACTTC	CAGSLNRGEQYF
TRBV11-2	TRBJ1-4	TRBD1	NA	TGTGCCAGCAGCGACGACAGGGTATTGAGTGAAAAACTGTTTTTT	CASSDDRVLSEKLFF
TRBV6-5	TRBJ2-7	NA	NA	TGTGCCAGCAGTACGAGGCGCGAGCAGTACTTC	CASSTRREQYF
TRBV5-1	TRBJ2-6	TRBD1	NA	TGCGCCAGCAGCTTCAGATTGGCAGGGGGCGACTCTGGGGCCAACGTCCTGACTTTC	CASSFRLAGGDSGANVLTF
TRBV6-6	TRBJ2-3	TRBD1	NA	TGTGCCAGCAGCCGCGAACCGGGACAGAGCACAGATACGCAGTATTTT	CASSREPGQSTDTQYF
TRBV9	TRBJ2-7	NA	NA	TGTGCCAGCAGCCCCTCCGGGAACGAGCAGTACTTC	CASSPSGNEQYF
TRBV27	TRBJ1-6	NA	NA	TGTGCCAGCAGACGAGGGACCTATAATTCACCCCTCCACTTT	CASRRGTYNSPLHF
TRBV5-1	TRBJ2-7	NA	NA	TGCGCCAGCAGCTTGGTCCCTGGCAAATCCTACGAGCAGTACTTC	CASSLVPGKSYEQYF
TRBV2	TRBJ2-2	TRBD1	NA	TGTGCCAGCAGTGAAGCCGGGACAGGACGCACCGGGGAGCTGTTTTTT	CASSEAGTGRTGELFF
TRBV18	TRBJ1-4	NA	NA	TGTGCCAGCTCACCACTCCAGGGTTTGGGGGAAAAACTGTTTTTT	CASSPLQGLGEKLFF
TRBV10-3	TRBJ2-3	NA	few	TGTGCCATCATGAGAACGATAGAGCCAGATACGCAGTATTTT	CAIMRTIEPDTQYF
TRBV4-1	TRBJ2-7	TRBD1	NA	TGCGCCAGCAGCCGAAACCGGGACAGCTCCTACGAGCAGTACTTC	CASSRNRDSSYEQYF
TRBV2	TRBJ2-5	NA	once	TGTGCCAGCAAATCGTTGTGGACAGAAGAGACCCAGTACTTC	CASKSLWTEETQYF
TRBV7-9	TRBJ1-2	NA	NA	TGTGCCAGCAGCTTCTACAGGGACAACTACACCTTC	CASSFYRDNYTF
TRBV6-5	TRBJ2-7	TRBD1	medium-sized	TGTGCCAGCAGTTACCGGGACAGGGGGATCTACGAGCAGTACTTC	CASSYRDRGIYEQYF
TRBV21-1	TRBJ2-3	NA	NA	TGTGCCAGCAGCACCGTTAGCGTCTCTAGCACAGATACGCAGTATTTT	CASSTVSVSSTDTQYF
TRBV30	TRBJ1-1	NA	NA	TGTGCCTGGAGTGTAGTTCTATGGCAGGCGTCCCCACACCGTGAAGCTTTCTTT	CAWSVVLWQASPHREAFF
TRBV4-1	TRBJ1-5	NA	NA	TGCGCCAGCAGCCAAGAGGACAGTGCCAATCAGCCCCAGCATTTT	CASSQEDSANQPQHF
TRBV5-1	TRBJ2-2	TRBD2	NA	TGCGCCAGCAGCTTGTGGGCCGGGACTAGCGGGAGAAACACCGGGGAGCTGTTTTTT	CASSLWAGTSGRNTGELFF
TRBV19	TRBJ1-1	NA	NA	TGTGCCAGTAGTATCGGGGGAGGTGTAGCTTTCTTT	CASSIGGGVAFF
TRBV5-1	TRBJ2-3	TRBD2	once	TGCGCCAGCAGCATAGGACTAGCGGGAGGGCCTGGTAGGGGTGTCACAGATACGCAGTATTTT	CASSIGLAGGPGRGVTDTQYF
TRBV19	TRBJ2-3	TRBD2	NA	TGTGCCAGTAGTATAGTCCTAGCGGGAGCAGATACGCAGTATTTT	CASSIVLAGADTQYF
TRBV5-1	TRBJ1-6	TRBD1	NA	TGCGCCAGCAGCGAGGGGACAGGGAGGACACCCCTCCACTTT	CASSEGTGRTPLHF
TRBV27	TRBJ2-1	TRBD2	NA	TGTGCCACCATGCTAGCGGTTTCCTACAATGAGCAGTTCTTC	CATMLAVSYNEQFF
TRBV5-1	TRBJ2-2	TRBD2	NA	TGCGCCAGCAGCTCACGAGCGGGAGGGCAAGATTCCGGGGAGCTGTTTTTT	CASSSRAGGQDSGELFF
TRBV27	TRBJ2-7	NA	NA	TGTGCCAGCAGTTTAAGGATGAGATTGGACAACCTTTACGAGCAGTACTTC	CASSLRMRLDNLYEQYF
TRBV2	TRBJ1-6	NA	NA	TGTGCCAGCAGGGGGACACCTCTTAATTCACCCCTCCACTTT	CASRGTPLNSPLHF
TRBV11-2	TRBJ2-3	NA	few	TGTGCCAGCAGCTTGCAGGTCCCGACAGATACGCAGTATTTT	CASSLQVPTDTQYF
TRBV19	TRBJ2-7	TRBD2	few	TGTGCCAGTAGTGGTACTAGCGGGAAGCGTCACGAGCAGTACTTC	CASSGTSGKRHEQYF
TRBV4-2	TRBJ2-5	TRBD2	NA	TGTGCCAGCAGCCCCGGGACTAGCGGACAAGAGACCCAGTACTTC	CASSPGTSGQETQYF
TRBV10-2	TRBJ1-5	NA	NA	TGCGCCAGCAGTGTGACAGTTAGCAATCAGCCCCAGCATTTT	CASSVTVSNQPQHF
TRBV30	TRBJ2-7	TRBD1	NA	TGTGCCTGGAGTTATCCCGGGACAGGGAGGTACGAGCAGTACTTC	CAWSYPGTGRYEQYF